Below, one T cell receptor beta chain is given with its context. Antigen unknown. The germline gives CDR1 MNHEY, CDR2 SVGEGT. CDR3 length: 13 amino acids. The source of the sample is a study of T cells expressing NK-cell markers. Looking at the study overall: The study drew TCR beta repertoires from sorted CD3+CD56+NKG2C+, CD3+CD56+NKG2C- and CD3+CD56-NKG2C+ T cells. Eight donors were sequenced, of whom seven were HCMV-seropositive, while the remaining one was HCMV-seronegative.

TCRdb derives one entry per CDR3 protein from the 5' RACE reads, leaving out DNA. Its clone listing holds some 280,000 distinct CDR3 sequences. General observations from the study: Dominant NKG2C+ clonotypes accounted for roughly 1.0-7.5% of CD8+ T cells in several donors.

This receptor was taken from a man aged 18 to 30 in good health. The sample comprised blood T cells: a sorted CD56 or NKG2C T cell subset, CD4+ or CD8+ T cells, or bulk PBMC T cells (not recorded which). The chain couples TRBV6-2 or TRBV6-3 to TRBJ1-5; absent DNA, TCRdb's TRBD1 call cannot be checked. This CDR3 reads CASRLDGGQPQHF.